The 15 T cell receptor beta chains below were found in one sample sequenced in a study of blood T cell repertoires in COVID-19. Libraries were prepared by immunoSEQ multiplex PCR; TCRdb keeps only in-frame clonotypes and omits some of them. The sample holds 200,000 to 300,000 clones; approximately 86% are singletons and the top ten take 5.2%. The material sequenced was peripheral blood. These receptors all come from a woman in her sixties with COVID-19, enrolled during active disease.

This clone has just one count. In DNA form, the CDR3 reads TGTGCCAGCAGCTTAGAGGGACAGACTTACAATGAGCAGTTCTTC. It specifies CASSLEGQTYNEQFF. V gene TRBV11-2 combines with J gene TRBJ2-1; 7 bases fit TRBD1. CDR1 SGHAT and CDR2 FQNNGV come from the germline V gene. The V and J ends lost 0 bases and 4 bases, in that order; junction bases with no gene match: 3. The CDR3 runs 15 residues.

The chain links TRBV4-3 to TRBJ1-6, with D unresolved. Trimming removed 2 bases at V and 8 bases at J, with 7 bases between. Germline CDR1 LGHNA, CDR2 YSLEER. The CDR3 consists of 13 residues. The CDR3 loop is CASSQSLDSPLHF. In DNA, the CDR3 is TGCGCCAGCAGCCAATCCTTAGATTCACCCCTCCACTTT.

The J gene is TRBJ2-2, the V gene TRBV5-1; 12 bases match TRBD1. The CDR3 totals 17 residues. Germline lookup yields CDR1 SGHRS and CDR2 YFSETQ. Unmatched junction bases numbered 5, after V lost 4 bases and J lost 1 base. CDR3 in amino acids: CASSGGTGGLNTGELFF. The CDR3 DNA reads as TGCGCCAGCAGCGGTGGGACAGGGGGCCTGAACACCGGGGAGCTGTTTTTT.

The CDR3 here is CASSQYSSGQYNEQFF. The CDR3 bases are TGCGCCAGCAGCCAATATTCTAGCGGGCAATACAATGAGCAGTTCTTC. The chain has TRBV4-3 and TRBJ2-1, with TRBD2 matching over 8 bases. The V and J ends lost 2 bases and 4 bases, in that order; junction bases with no gene match: 7. Looked up from germline, CDR1 is LGHNA and CDR2 is YSLEER. This CDR3 contains 16 residues.

CDR3 amino acids: CASSLSGGRANEKLFF. DNA of the CDR3: TGCGCCAGCAGCTTGTCTGGAGGAAGGGCTAATGAAAAACTGTTTTTT. The chain is built from TRBV5-1 and TRBJ1-4; D unresolved. The V gene lost 1 base and the J gene lost 3 bases, with 13 bases spanning the gap. The length of the CDR3 is 16 residues. Germline CDR1 reads SGHRS; CDR2 reads YFSETQ.

V gene TRBV7-2 combines with J gene TRBJ2-7; 9 bases line up with TRBD2. Germline CDR1 is SGHTA and CDR2 is FQGNSA. The CDR3 consists of 12 residues. V shed 5 bases and J 4 bases; nucleotides not matched to a gene: 0. CDR3 loop: CASSAGGYEQYF. The CDR3 bases are TGTGCCAGCAGCGCGGGGGGGTACGAGCAGTACTTC.

The CDR3 region has the DNA TGTGCCTGGGGGGACAGCTTATCATGGCCCCAGCATTTT. This translates into CAWGDSLSWPQHF. The chain couples TRBV30 to TRBJ1-5; 7 bases align to TRBD1. V dropped 5 bases and J dropped 9; count of bases not matched to a gene: 10. The CDR3 runs to 13 residues. The germline V gene has CDR1 GTSNPN and CDR2 SVGIG (reference sequence). Variable domain in full (rest from reference TRBV30 and TRBJ1-5): SQTIHQWPATLVQPVGSPLSLECTVEGTSNPNLYWYRQAAGRGLQLLFYSVGIGQISSEVPQNLSASRPQDRQFILSSKKLLLSDSGFYLCAWGDSLSWPQHFGDGTRLSIL.

V and J are TRBV3-1 (or the pseudogene TRBV3-2) and TRBJ2-3; D might be TRBD2 (6 bases). The V gene lost 4 bases and the J gene lost 6 bases, with 11 bases spanning the gap. CDR3 length equals 13 residues. From germline, CDR1 is LGHDT and CDR2 YNNKEL (reference sequence). The CDR3 DNA reads as TGTGCCAGCAGCCCGGCCGCGGGGGATACGCAGTATTTT. Translated, it gives CASSPAAGDTQYF.

The V call is TRBV7-9, the J call TRBJ2-4, with unresolved D. The germline V and J ends were trimmed by 1 base and 0 bases, with 10 bases remaining between them. The length of the CDR3 is 16 residues. Germline V gene sequence: CDR1 SEHNR, CDR2 FQNEAQ (reference sequence). This CDR3 is CASSLGEEIAKNIQYF. CDR3 in DNA: TGTGCCAGCAGCTTAGGTGAGGAGATAGCCAAAAACATTCAGTACTTC. Supplemented by reference TRBV7-9 and TRBJ2-4, the full variable domain reads DTGVSQNPRHKITKRGQNVTFRCDPISEHNRLYWYRQTLGQGPEFLTYFQNEAQLEKSRLLSDRFSAERPKGSFSTLEIQRTEQGDSAMYLCASSLGEEIAKNIQYFGAGTRLSVL.

The genes are TRBV7-3 and TRBJ2-5; 8 bases map to TRBD2. J was trimmed by 4 bases and V by 5 bases; bases with no gene match: 6. CDR1 is SGHTA and CDR2 is FQGTGA in the germline V gene. This CDR3 region has 14 residues. CDR3 nucleotide sequence: TGTGCCAGCAGCCTTAGCGGGACGGCAGAGACCCAGTACTTC. It is translated as CASSLSGTAETQYF.

This chain connects TRBV5-1 to TRBJ2-1; 12 nucleotides line up with TRBD2. The CDR3 loop spans 21 amino acids. Per the germline V gene, CDR1 is SGHRS and CDR2 is YFSETQ. After removal of 1 base from V and 0 bases from J, the junction contained 14 bases not matched to a gene. The DNA of the CDR3 is TGCGCCAGCAGCTTGTCCCTTACTAGCGGGAGGACTACTGGCTCCTACAATGAGCAGTTCTTC. Protein: CASSLSLTSGRTTGSYNEQFF.

This clone appeared a few times. This rearrangement joins TRBV6-5 to TRBJ1-1; D is perhaps TRBD1 (5 bases). Germline V gene data show CDR1 as MNHEY and CDR2 as SVGAGI. The CDR3 totals 16 residues. The ends were cut back, 0 bases at V and 3 bases at J, with 14 bases in the middle. This CDR3 reads CASSYSIFGGDTEAFF. CDR3 nucleotides: TGTGCCAGCAGTTACTCGATATTCGGGGGGGACACTGAAGCTTTCTTT.

This rearrangement joins TRBV28 to TRBJ1-6, with D perhaps TRBD1 (6 bases). Looked up from germline, CDR1 is MDHEN and CDR2 is SYDVKM. The V gene lost 6 bases and the J gene lost 8 bases, with 20 bases spanning the gap. This CDR3 contains 16 residues. Here the CDR3 reads CASRTSQGKGYSPLHF. DNA for the CDR3: TGTGCCAGCAGGACGAGTCAGGGGAAAGGGTATTCACCCCTCCACTTT.

This clone was found once. The rearrangement joins TRBV19 to TRBJ2-1; 8 nucleotides line up with TRBD2. This CDR3 is 15 amino acids long. Germline CDR1 LNHDA, CDR2 SQIVND (reference sequence). The V gene end was trimmed by 5 bases and the J gene end by 15 bases; junction bases not matched to a gene: 18. DNA for the CDR3: TGTGCCAGTAGTCTCACCGCGGGGGGACTTGCCACGCGGTTCTTC. Encoded protein: CASSLTAGGLATRFF.

The genes are TRBV15 and TRBJ1-1; maybe TRBD1 (5 bases). V was pared by 3 bases and J by 1 base, with 6 bases between. Germline V CDR1 and CDR2: LNHNV, YYDKDF (reference sequence). CDR3 length equals 13 residues. The CDR3 nucleotides are TGTGCCACCAGCAGGGGGGGGAACACTGAAGCTTTCTTT. The encoded protein is CATSRGGNTEAFF.